The 6 T cell receptor beta chains below were found in one sample sequenced in a study of T cells in Graves' hyperthyroidism and ophthalmopathy. What was amplified from RNA transcripts were TCR beta CDR3 regions. HTBI primers were the set used in a first-round RT-PCR of the TCR CDR3. TCRdb re-derived calls from the multiplex PCR reads in MiXCR, one entry per CDR3 protein. The sample lists about 400,000 distinct CDR3 sequences, 11% to 15% seen once, with around 30% in the top ten. The material sequenced was blood. The origin of the receptors is a man in his fifties with Graves' ophthalmopathy.

This clonotype was seen repeatedly, ten times or more. This chain connects TRBV20-1 to TRBJ2-1, with 12 bases fitting TRBD2. Germline CDR1 reads DFQATT; CDR2 reads SNEGSKA (reference sequence). V gave up 6 bases and J gave up 6 bases; unmatched junction bases: 6. The CDR3 spans 14 residues. CDR3 nucleotide sequence: TGCAGTGCCCTAGGACTAGCGGGAACCAATGAGCAGTTCTTC. Protein product: CSALGLAGTNEQFF.

This clonotype was recorded many times. This chain joins TRBV11-3 and TRBJ2-3, with TRBD2 matching over 12 bases. The length of the CDR3 is 16 residues. The J segment lost 5 bases and the V segment lost 5 bases, leaving 8 bases of the junction unmatched. CDR1 is SGHNT and CDR2 is YENEEA in the germline V gene. The CDR3 protein is CASSLRLAGVRDTQYF. The CDR3 nucleotides are TGTGCCAGCAGCCTACGACTAGCGGGAGTTCGAGATACGCAGTATTTT. The full variable domain, rest sourced from reference TRBV11-3 and TRBJ2-3, is EAGVVQSPRYKIIEKKQPVAFWCNPISGHNTLYWYLQNLGQGPELLIRYENEEAVDDSQLPKDRFSAERLKGVDSTLKIQPAELGDSAVYLCASSLRLAGVRDTQYFGPGTRLTVL.

J is TRBJ2-1 and V is TRBV25-1; D is unresolved. Trimming left V 6 bases short and J 10 bases short, with 7 bases between. The V gene's germline CDR1 is MGHDK and CDR2 SYGVNS. The CDR3 loop spans 10 amino acids. The CDR3 nucleotides read TGTGCCAGCAGGATACGCGAGCAGTTCTTC. Its protein is CASRIREQFF.

This clonotype was detected ten times or more. CDR3 loop: CASTTGTRRHEQYF. The CDR3, as DNA: TGCGCCAGCACAACCGGGACTAGGCGCCACGAGCAGTACTTC. V is TRBV5-1 and J is TRBJ2-7; 8 bases match TRBD2. The V segment lost 6 bases and the J segment 5 bases; nucleotides outside the gene matches: 10. Germline CDR1 is SGHRS and CDR2 is YFSETQ. CDR3 length: 14 residues.

The sample holds many counts of this clonotype. The chain joins TRBV20-1 to TRBJ1-2; a possible D gene is TRBD1 (6 bases). The V end was cut by 0 bases, the J end by 5 bases, with 13 bases between. Germline V gene sequence: CDR1 DFQATT, CDR2 SNEGSKA (reference sequence). The CDR3 totals 14 residues. The CDR3 nucleotides read TGCAGTGCTAGAGATGGCAGGGGATCTTATGGCTACACCTTC. It is translated as CSARDGRGSYGYTF.

This chain connects TRBV12-3 or TRBV12-4 to TRBJ1-2; weak D call: TRBD1 (5 bases). V gave up 6 bases and J gave up 4 bases, with 18 bases separating them. The CDR3 sequence is 15 residues long. Here the CDR3 DNA reads TGTGCCAGCAGCCCTCCGGGACGGCCTTTCTATGGCTACACCTTC. As protein: CASSPPGRPFYGYTF.